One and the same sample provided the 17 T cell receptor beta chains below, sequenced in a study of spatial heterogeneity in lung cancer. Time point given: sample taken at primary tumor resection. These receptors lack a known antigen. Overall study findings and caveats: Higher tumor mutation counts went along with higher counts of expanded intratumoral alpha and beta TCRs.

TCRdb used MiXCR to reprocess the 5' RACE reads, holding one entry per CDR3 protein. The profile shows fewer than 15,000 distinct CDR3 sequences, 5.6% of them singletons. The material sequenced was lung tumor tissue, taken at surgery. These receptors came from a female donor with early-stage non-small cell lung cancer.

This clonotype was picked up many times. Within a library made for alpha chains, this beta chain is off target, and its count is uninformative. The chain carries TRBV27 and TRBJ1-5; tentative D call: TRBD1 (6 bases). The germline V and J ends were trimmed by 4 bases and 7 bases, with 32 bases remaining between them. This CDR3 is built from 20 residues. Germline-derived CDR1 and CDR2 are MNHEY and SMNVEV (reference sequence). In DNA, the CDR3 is TGTGCCAGCAGTTGGAGGGGGATAAGCCAGCCCCAGCGGATAAGCCAGCCCCAGCATTTT. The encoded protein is CASSWRGISQPQRISQPQHF.

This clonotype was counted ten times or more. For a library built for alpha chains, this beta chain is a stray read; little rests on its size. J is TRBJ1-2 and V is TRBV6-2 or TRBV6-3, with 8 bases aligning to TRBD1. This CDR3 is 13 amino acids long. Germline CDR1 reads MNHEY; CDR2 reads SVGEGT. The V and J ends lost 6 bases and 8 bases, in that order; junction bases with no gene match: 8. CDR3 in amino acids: CASSGQGRSGYTF. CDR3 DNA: TGTGCCAGCAGCGGACAGGGACGGTCGGGCTACACCTTC.

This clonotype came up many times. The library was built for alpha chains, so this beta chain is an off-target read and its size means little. The CDR3 protein is CASSFAPAATDTQYF. The CDR3 coding sequence is TGTGCCAGCAGCTTTGCTCCGGCCGCCACAGATACGCAGTATTTT. The chain links TRBV11-2 to TRBJ2-3; unclear D gene. The CDR3 has 15 amino acids. The V gene lost 3 bases and the J gene lost 2 bases, with 12 bases spanning the gap. The germline V gene has CDR1 SGHAT and CDR2 FQNNGV.

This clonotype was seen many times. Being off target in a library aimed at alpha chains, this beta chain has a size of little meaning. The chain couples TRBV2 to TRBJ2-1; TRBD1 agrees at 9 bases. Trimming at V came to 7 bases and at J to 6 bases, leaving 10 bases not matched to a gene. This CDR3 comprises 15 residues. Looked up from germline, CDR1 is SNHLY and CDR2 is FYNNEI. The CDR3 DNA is TGTGCCAGCACCGAGGGACAGGGCCCCCTCAATGAGCAGTTCTTC. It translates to CASTEGQGPLNEQFF.

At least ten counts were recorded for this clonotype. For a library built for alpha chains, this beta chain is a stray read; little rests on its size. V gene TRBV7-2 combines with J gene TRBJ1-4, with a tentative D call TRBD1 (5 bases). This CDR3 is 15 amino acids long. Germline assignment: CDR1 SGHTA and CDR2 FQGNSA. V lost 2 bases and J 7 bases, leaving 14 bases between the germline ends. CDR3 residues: CASSLSQGRGEKLFF. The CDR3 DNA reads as TGTGCCAGCAGCTTATCCCAGGGTAGGGGTGAAAAACTGTTTTTT.

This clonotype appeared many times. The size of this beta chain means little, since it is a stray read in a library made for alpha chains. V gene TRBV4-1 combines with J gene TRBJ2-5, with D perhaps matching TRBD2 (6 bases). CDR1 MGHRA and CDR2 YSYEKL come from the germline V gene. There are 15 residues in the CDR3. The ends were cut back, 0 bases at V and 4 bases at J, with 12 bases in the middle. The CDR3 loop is CASSQEVQGGETQYF. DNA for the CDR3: TGCGCCAGCAGCCAAGAGGTCCAGGGAGGAGAGACCCAGTACTTC.

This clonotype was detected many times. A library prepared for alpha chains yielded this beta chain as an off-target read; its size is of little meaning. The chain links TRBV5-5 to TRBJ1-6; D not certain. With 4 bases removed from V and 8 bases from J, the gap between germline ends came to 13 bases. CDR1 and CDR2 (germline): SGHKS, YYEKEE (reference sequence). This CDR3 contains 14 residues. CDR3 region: CASSRRNVDSPLHF. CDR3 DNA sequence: TGTGCCAGCAGCCGCAGGAACGTGGATTCACCCCTCCACTTT.

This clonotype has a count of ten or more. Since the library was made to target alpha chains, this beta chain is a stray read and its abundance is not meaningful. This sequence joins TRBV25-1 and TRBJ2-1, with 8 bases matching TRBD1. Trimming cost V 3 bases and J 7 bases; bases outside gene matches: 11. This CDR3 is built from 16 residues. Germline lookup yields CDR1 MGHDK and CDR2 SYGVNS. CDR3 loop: CASSDRSGGLWNEQFF. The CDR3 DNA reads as TGTGCCAGCAGTGATCGGTCAGGGGGCCTTTGGAATGAGCAGTTCTTC.

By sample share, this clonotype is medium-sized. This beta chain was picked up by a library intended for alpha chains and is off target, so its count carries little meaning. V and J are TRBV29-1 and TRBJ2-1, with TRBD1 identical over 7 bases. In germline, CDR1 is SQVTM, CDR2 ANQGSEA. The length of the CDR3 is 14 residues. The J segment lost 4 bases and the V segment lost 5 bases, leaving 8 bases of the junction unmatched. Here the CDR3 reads CSVRQGWSYNEQFF. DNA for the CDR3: TGCAGCGTTAGACAGGGTTGGAGTTACAATGAGCAGTTCTTC.

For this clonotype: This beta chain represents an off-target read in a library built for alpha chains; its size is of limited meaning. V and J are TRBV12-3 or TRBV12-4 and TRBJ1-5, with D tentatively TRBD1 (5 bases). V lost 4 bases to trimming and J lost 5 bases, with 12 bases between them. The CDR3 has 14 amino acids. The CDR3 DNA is TGTGCCAGCAGTTCGGACAAGACAGATCAGCCCCAGCATTTT. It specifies CASSSDKTDQPQHF.

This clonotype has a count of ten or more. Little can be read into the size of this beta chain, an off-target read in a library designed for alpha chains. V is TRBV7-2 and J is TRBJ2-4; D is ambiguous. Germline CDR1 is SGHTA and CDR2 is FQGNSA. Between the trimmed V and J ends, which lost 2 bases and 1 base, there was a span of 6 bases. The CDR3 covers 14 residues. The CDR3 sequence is CASSLSRAKNIQYF. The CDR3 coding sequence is TGTGCCAGCAGCTTAAGCAGGGCCAAAAACATTCAGTACTTC. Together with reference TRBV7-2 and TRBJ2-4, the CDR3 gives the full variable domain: GAGVSQSPSNKVTEKGKDVELRCDPISGHTALYWYRQSLGQGLEFLIYFQGNSAPDKSGLPSDRFSAERTGGSVSTLTIQRTQQEDSAVYLCASSLSRAKNIQYFGAGTRLSVL.

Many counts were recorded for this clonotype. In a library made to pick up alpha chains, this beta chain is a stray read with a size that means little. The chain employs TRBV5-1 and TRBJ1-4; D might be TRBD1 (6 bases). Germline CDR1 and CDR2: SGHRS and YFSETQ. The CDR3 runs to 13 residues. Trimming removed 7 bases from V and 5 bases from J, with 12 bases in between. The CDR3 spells CASGRDRNEKLFF. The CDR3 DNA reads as TGCGCCAGCGGCCGTGACAGGAATGAAAAACTGTTTTTT.

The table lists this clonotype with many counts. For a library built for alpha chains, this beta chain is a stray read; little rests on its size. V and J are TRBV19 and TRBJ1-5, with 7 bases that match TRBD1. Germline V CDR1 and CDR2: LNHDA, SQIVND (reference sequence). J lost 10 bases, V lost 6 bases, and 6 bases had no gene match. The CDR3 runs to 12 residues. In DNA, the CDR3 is TGTGCCAGTAGGACAGGGAATGGTCCCCAGCATTTT. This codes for CASRTGNGPQHF.

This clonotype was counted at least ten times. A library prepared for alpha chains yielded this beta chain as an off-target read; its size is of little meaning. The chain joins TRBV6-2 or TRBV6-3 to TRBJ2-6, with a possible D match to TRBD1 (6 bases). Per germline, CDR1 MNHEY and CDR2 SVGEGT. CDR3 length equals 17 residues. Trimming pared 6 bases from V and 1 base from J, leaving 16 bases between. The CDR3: CASRTQGIGSGANVLTF. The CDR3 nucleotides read TGTGCCAGCAGGACACAGGGAATAGGATCTGGGGCCAACGTCCTGACTTTC.

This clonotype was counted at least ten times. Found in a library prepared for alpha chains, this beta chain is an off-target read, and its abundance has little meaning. CDR3 protein: CSAPGPATDTQYF. The CDR3 DNA reads as TGCAGTGCCCCGGGGCCCGCCACAGATACGCAGTATTTT. The V call is TRBV20-1, the J call TRBJ2-3, with D tentatively TRBD1 or TRBD2 (5 bases each). This CDR3 is built from 13 residues. Germline CDR1 DFQATT, CDR2 SNEGSKA (reference sequence). Trimming cost V 6 bases and J 2 bases, with 12 bases left between them.

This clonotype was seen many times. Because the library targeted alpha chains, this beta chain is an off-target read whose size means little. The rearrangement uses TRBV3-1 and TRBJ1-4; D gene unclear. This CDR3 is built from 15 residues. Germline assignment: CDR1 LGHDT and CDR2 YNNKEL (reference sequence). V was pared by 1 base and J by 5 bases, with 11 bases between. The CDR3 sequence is CASSQGYGENEKLFF. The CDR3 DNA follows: TGTGCCAGCAGCCAAGGGTATGGGGAAAATGAAAAACTGTTTTTT.

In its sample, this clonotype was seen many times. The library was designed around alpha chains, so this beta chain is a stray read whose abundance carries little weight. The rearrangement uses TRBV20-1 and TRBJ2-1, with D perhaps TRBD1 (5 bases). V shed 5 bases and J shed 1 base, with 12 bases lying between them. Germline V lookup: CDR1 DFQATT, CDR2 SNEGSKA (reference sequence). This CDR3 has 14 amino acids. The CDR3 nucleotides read TGCAGTGCTTCTCGTAGGGGTTCCTACAATGAGCAGTTCTTC. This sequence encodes CSASRRGSYNEQFF.